This T cell receptor beta chain was found in a study of cytomegalovirus exposure and HLA in healthy donors (dated by TCRdb to 2016 to 2017). Background for the entire study: An earlier analysis of more than 550 of the donors reported 276 Gb of sequence data and 95 million to 130 million unique TCR beta sequences obtained from about 179 million T cells. An early release covering roughly 640 HLA-typed donors comprised approximately 290 gigabases of sequencing data and tens of millions of unique TCR sequences. The genetic ancestry cluster associated with self-reported Caucasian donors included about 81% of the roughly 400 genotyped donors. The aim of the study was to test whether cataloging public T cell receptors could identify signatures of past pathogen exposure. The T cell repertoires of under 700 subjects were profiled by immunosequencing and related to cytomegalovirus serostatus. In addition to the first cohort of around 670 subjects, a separate validation cohort of approximately 130 different subjects was used. To predict cytomegalovirus infection status, the study combined high-throughput TCR immunosequencing, statistical association of individual TCRs with disease status, and machine learning. To study patterns of TCR occurrence, a later analysis re-analyzed previously published TCR beta repertoires from 500 to 850 donors and added high-resolution HLA genotyping. Rather than drawing on any new phenotypic data, the later analysis identified candidate immune exposures from TCR beta sequences and the way those sequences occurred across donors. An earlier analysis of some 500 of the donors applied high-throughput TCR beta sequencing to assess whether each TCR beta V gene segment acted as functional or pseudogenic. Donor age, sex, ethnicity and CMV serostatus were compiled alongside the repertoire data. Genome-wide SNP genotypes for about 65% of the roughly 670 donors were used in a later genetic analysis, which treated that subset as a discovery cohort. All discovery cohort repertoires had been generated on a single sequencing platform. Both class I and class II loci were covered by HLA typing, at four-digit resolution. Typing coverage varied by locus: 629-630 donors for A, B, C, DRB1 and DQB1; approximately 500 for DQA1; more than 600 for DPA1; roughly 470 for DPB1. Several DR-DQ haplotypes were handled as single units for association and clustering because linkage in the cohort was strong. Across some 400 genotyped donors of the cohort, an average of roughly 230,000 unique TCR beta nucleotide sequences per donor were sequenced, and about a sixth of those sequences were non-productive.

Libraries were made using the immunoSEQ multiplex PCR assay. The multiplex PCR relied on a mix of 60 forward primers for TCR Vbeta segments and 13 reverse primers for TCR Jbeta segments. Amplification of the CDR3 region of rearranged TCR beta genes was performed with a multiplex PCR assay on genomic DNA. The amplified TCR beta libraries were sequenced on the Illumina HiSeq System as 87-base-pair reads. In the source study's methods: A later analysis counted about 80 million unique TCR beta chains across the 670 or so repertoires, and 9 million to 14 million of these chains were shared by at least two donors. Raw reads were error-corrected and collapsed into unique sequences with a nearest-neighbor algorithm that merged closely related sequences to remove PCR and sequencing errors. CDR3 sequences were aligned to IMGT reference sequences to assign V, D and J gene segments. For a sequence to be retained, a match of at least six nucleotides was required to both a V gene segment and a J gene segment. Rearrangements were classified as productive when the CDR3 lacked stop codons and remained in frame with V and J, and all other rearrangements were classified as non-productive. CDR3 was defined by IMGT convention, running from the second conserved V-encoded cysteine to the conserved J-encoded phenylalanine. In an earlier analysis of around 570 of the donors, sequences lacking an unambiguous match to a single V gene segment were excluded. In an earlier analysis of approximately 610 of the donors, V segments were called functional above 56.7% productive rearrangements and were called segregating when the between-donor standard deviation exceeded 5%. A statistical classification framework was developed to diagnose cytomegalovirus status using the catalog of TCR beta chain sequences. V and J gene assignment, in a later analysis, came from comparing TCR nucleotide sequences with IMGT/GENE-DB human TR gene sequences. In a later analysis, CDR3 sequences and most-parsimonious VDJ recombination scenarios were assigned using the TCRdist pipeline. In a later analysis, every TCR beta chain was defined by the combination of its CDR3 amino acid sequence and its V-gene family, and reads without a unique V-gene family were dropped. As a way to deal with suspected cross-contamination and a sequencing artifact, a later analysis dropped nearly 600 nucleotide sequences that were highly shared and had low generation probability. A later analysis calculated a clonal expansion index for each public chain from normalized within-repertoire ranks of inferred template counts. In a later analysis, generation probabilities were computed using a VDJ recombination model fitted to out-of-frame rearrangements, and the results were checked against IGoR. Hypergeometric tests were used in a later analysis to score TCR-TCR, TCR-HLA and TCR-CMV co-occurrence, with a repertoire-size bias correction applied to the TCR pairs. In a later analysis, false discovery rates were estimated by permuting HLA or CMV assignments 20 times. A later analysis grouped co-occurring TCRs with DBSCAN, adding TCRdist sequence similarity when clustering within HLA-allele-positive subsets. Repertoires with fewer than 30,000 or more than 120,000 public chains were left out of co-occurrence clustering, as were five repertoires with anomalous nucleotide sharing. This immuneACCESS table, as held by TCRdb, lists in-frame sequences with V and J called but not all clones. Of the missing ones, under half trace to an unresolved V gene in checked studies; the others have no known cause. That table supplies the V and J calls and clone size; D and trimming were determined from the DNA. This sample comprises about 170,000 clones, roughly 80% of them detected only once. The biggest ten clones account for around 2% of the sample.

In total, roughly 710 healthy bone marrow donors made up the cohort. All cohort members were sampled while nominally healthy, although unrecorded immune exposures were likely present. The donor was CMV seronegative and was included in the group of about 350 seronegative cohort members. A peripheral blood sample was provided by each donor, and peripheral blood mononuclear cells were used for TCR beta sequencing. Genomic DNA extraction from the blood cell samples was performed with the Qiagen DNeasy Blood Extraction Kit. This clone was observed a few times. Its cognate antigen has yet to be identified. Base qualities are not provided; no much larger clone lies one nucleotide away. The study at large found these results: In an earlier analysis of roughly 560 of the donors, most TCR beta V segments were observed in productive rearrangements about 90% or about 30% of the time, broadly matching IMGT annotations. A further reported finding was that TCR beta sequences accurately predicted the HLA-A and HLA-B alleles for most subjects in the first cohort. Because counts were too low, seventeen rarely observed V segments, including chromosome 9 orphons, were excluded from the earlier analysis of 587 of the donors. HLA typing was unavailable for some donors at each locus, so association tests used only the typed subset. The classifier was reported to diagnose cytomegalovirus status with high specificity and sensitivity in both the original cohort and the validation cohort. In the study, approximately 150 TCR beta chains were listed as associated with cytomegalovirus. Strong co-occurrence of HLA alleles, especially DR and DQ, made assigning TCR associations to individual alleles difficult. A cluster of highly shared sequence variants was judged likely to be a technical artifact of the sequencing pipeline. Specific HLA alleles were associated with 16,951 TCR beta sequences at a false discovery rate of 0.05 in a later analysis. In a later analysis, HLA-associated TCR beta chains showed more clonal expansion and lower generation probabilities than non-associated chains that were equally common. Across donors, most TCR sequences were observed very rarely, whereas some public TCRs were present in many individuals. Several of the top co-occurrence clusters appeared to be linked to parvovirus B19, influenza, CMV and Epstein-Barr virus, according to a later analysis. Correlated functional status among segregating V segments might be attributable to linkage disequilibrium, but an unknown experimental factor could not be ruled out. In a later analysis, TCR association rates were found to vary across HLA loci, with the most associated TCRs seen for DRB1 alleles and the fewest for HLA-C alleles. In a later analysis, most CMV-associated TCR beta chains were found to appear HLA-restricted, with HLA associations seemingly driven largely by CMV exposure. Compared with the 666-donor mean, donors in an Asian-associated ancestry cluster had fewer N-insertions in productive TCRs, according to a later genetic analysis. An association between a missense DCLRE1C variant and V-gene and J-gene trimming of TCR beta chains was found in a later genetic analysis and replicated in an independent cohort. This cohort had only TCR beta chains sequenced, and the lack of alpha or paired-chain data limited which features could be detected. It was suggested by the authors that the approach could potentially be generalized to other disease states and immunological phenotypes. For the cohort, immune exposure information was limited to CMV serostatus. The presence/absence analyses assumed that sequencing depth was roughly uniform across donors, and that assumption may not be true. In vitro tests confirmed that a few of the cytomegalovirus-associated TCR beta chains recognize cytomegalovirus antigens.

The receptor comes from a female donor in good health and CMV-seronegative. What was sequenced was PBMCs.

The CDR3 in this case is CASSLDSSGTSYEQYF. The sequence in DNA is TGTGCCAGCAGCTTAGATAGTAGCGGGACTTCCTACGAGCAGTACTTC. Recombination joined TRBV7-2 with TRBJ2-7, and 8 junction bases match TRBD2. From the cysteine up to the phenylalanine, the CDR3 has a length of 16 residues. Only the CDR3 part of the read is kept: 48 bases, read in frame from the first base. Relative to germline, V is missing 1 base and J is missing 1 base, with 6 bases of the junction outside any gene match. The germline V gene sets CDR1 to SGHTA and CDR2 to FQGNSA.